The clone carrying this T cell receptor beta chain was picked up a small number of times. The data belong to a study of blood T cell repertoires in COVID-19. Study-wide context: Italy, Spain and the United States were the sources of the convalescent and acute COVID-19 samples. Sample material is recorded as cDNA or gDNA derived from T cells, B-cell-depleted T cells, or PBMCs.

Profiling relied on immunoSEQ multiplex PCR, and the TCRdb table lists in-frame clones only, not all of them. The sample contains approximately 200,000 clones, nearly 90% of which appear only once. This CDR3 has 13 amino acids. The V end was cut by 2 bases, the J end by 7 bases, with 10 bases between. Input material: PBMCs or T cells enriched from blood (not recorded which). The receptor was isolated from a man aged 30-40 years who had recovered from COVID-19. The chain joins TRBV12-3 or TRBV12-4 to TRBJ2-3; D is ambiguous. The CDR3 is CASSLNTAYTQYF. The CDR3 coding sequence is TGTGCCAGCAGTTTAAATACCGCGTATACGCAGTATTTT.